A single sample is the source of the 27 T cell receptor beta chains below, sequenced in a study of OX40 agonist ivuxolimab in advanced cancers. The library relied on the immunoSEQ multiplex PCR assay. The table comes from immuneACCESS by way of TCRdb, which keeps in-frame sequences with V and J called. Part of the clones is missing from these tables; in studies checked, under half for an unresolved V gene and the rest for unknown reasons. The sample table holds approximately 62,000 clones, of which 88% were seen once. In total, the top ten clones hold roughly 5.1% of the sample. The specimen comprised CD4+ or CD8+ T cells sorted from blood, sampled in a trial of the OX40 agonist ivuxolimab. Receptors originate from an adult with an advanced solid tumor such as melanoma, head and neck, liver or kidney cancer.

This chain joins TRBV30 and TRBJ1-3; 7 bases line up with TRBD1. This CDR3 is 14 amino acids long. Germline CDR1 and CDR2: GTSNPN and SVGIG (reference sequence). The ends lost 3 bases at V and 4 bases at J; junction bases unmatched: 6. In DNA, the CDR3 is TGTGCCTGGAGCGGACAGGTTCAAGGAAACACCATATATTTT. Amino acids: CAWSGQVQGNTIYF.

This clone was picked up one time. V is TRBV5-4 and J is TRBJ2-2, with 10 bases that match TRBD1. After removal of 10 bases from V and 1 base from J, the junction contained 7 bases not matched to a gene. This CDR3 contains 15 residues. CDR1 SGHNT and CDR2 YYREEE come from the germline V gene (reference sequence). CDR3 in DNA: TGTGCCGGAACCCGGGACAGGGGGAACACCGGGGAGCTGTTTTTT. Translating gives CAGTRDRGNTGELFF.

J is TRBJ2-5 and V is TRBV14; 7 bases agree with TRBD2. Germline lookup yields CDR1 SGHDN and CDR2 FVKESK. The V gene end was trimmed by 2 bases and the J gene end by 5 bases; junction bases not matched to a gene: 5. The CDR3 is made up of 14 amino acids. The CDR3 sequence: CASSQRLAGETQYF. CDR3 bases: TGTGCCAGCAGCCAACGACTAGCCGGGGAGACCCAGTACTTC.

J is TRBJ1-1 and V is TRBV2; 9 positions agree with TRBD1. The J segment lost 1 base and the V segment lost 4 bases, leaving 1 base of the junction unmatched. Germline V lookup: CDR1 SNHLY, CDR2 FYNNEI. The CDR3 spans 14 residues. The CDR3 DNA reads as TGTGCCAGCAGTGGGGACAGGGAGAACACTGAAGCTTTCTTT. Protein: CASSGDRENTEAFF.

This rearrangement joins TRBV19 to TRBJ1-5; D not certain. Per germline, CDR1 LNHDA and CDR2 SQIVND (reference sequence). Trimming pared 5 bases from V and 3 bases from J, leaving 8 bases between. The length of the CDR3 is 13 residues. The CDR3 DNA follows: TGTGCCAGTAGTGAGCAGCTCAATCAGCCCCAGCATTTT. It is translated as CASSEQLNQPQHF.

This clone has only one observation. The V gene is TRBV6-1, the J gene TRBJ2-1, with TRBD1 identical over 8 bases. Germline CDR1 MNHNS, CDR2 SASEGT. V gave up 4 bases and J gave up 3 bases; unmatched junction bases: 5. The CDR3 has 15 amino acids. The CDR3 DNA sequence: TGTGCCAGCAGTGTGGACAGGGAGATCTACAATGAGCAGTTCTTC. Translated, it gives CASSVDREIYNEQFF.

This clone has just a few counts. This chain connects TRBV11-2 to TRBJ2-2; D unresolved. This CDR3 spans 14 amino acids. Germline V lookup: CDR1 SGHAT, CDR2 FQNNGV. The V gene lost 2 bases and the J gene lost 4 bases, with 8 bases spanning the gap. As DNA, the CDR3 is TGTGCCAGCAGCTTAAATTTGGGCACCGGGGAGCTGTTTTTT. Encoded protein: CASSLNLGTGELFF.

V usage is TRBV27 and J usage is TRBJ1-6, with D possibly TRBD1 on 6 matching bases. Germline CDR1 and CDR2: MNHEY and SMNVEV (reference sequence). The CDR3 spans 17 residues. V was cut by 3 bases and J by 2 bases, with 14 bases left in between. CDR3 residues: CASSLGADSTYNSPLHF. The CDR3 DNA follows: TGTGCCAGCAGTTTGGGGGCCGACAGCACCTATAATTCACCCCTCCACTTT.

V usage is TRBV6-5 and J usage is TRBJ2-7; D gene unclear. CDR1 and CDR2 (germline): MNHEY, SVGAGI. The CDR3 runs to 10 residues. Trimming left V 8 bases short and J 1 base short, with 3 bases between. The CDR3 region is CASGSYEQYF. The CDR3 nucleotides read TGTGCCAGCGGTTCCTACGAGCAGTACTTC.

This clone was seen a handful of times. This sequence joins TRBV7-9 and TRBJ2-1, with D tentatively TRBD1 or TRBD2 (5 bases each). Germline values: CDR1 SEHNR, CDR2 FQNEAQ (reference sequence). CDR3 size: 13 residues. V was shortened by 4 bases and J by 10 bases, with 14 bases between the two germline ends. The CDR3 DNA reads as TGTGCCAGCAGCTCGCTCCAGGGAGAGGAGCAGTTCTTC. This encodes CASSSLQGEEQFF.

This chain connects TRBV28 to TRBJ1-2, with 8 positions matching TRBD1. The CDR3 spans 16 residues. From germline, CDR1 is MDHEN and CDR2 SYDVKM. Trimming took 4 bases from V and 3 from J; bases not matched to a gene: 10. CDR3 DNA: TGTGCCAGCAGTTCCTCCGGACAGGGCTCGCACTATGGCTACACCTTC. It translates to CASSSSGQGSHYGYTF.

The rearrangement joins TRBV6-5 to TRBJ1-1, with D perhaps matching TRBD1 (6 bases). V lost 4 bases and J lost 11, with 11 bases in between. CDR3 length: 11 amino acids. The germline CDR1 and CDR2 sequences are MNHEY and SVGAGI. The CDR3 is CASSSGVGAFF. CDR3 bases: TGTGCCAGCAGTTCAGGGGTGGGGGCTTTCTTT.

For the CDR3, the DNA is TGTGCCAGCAGCTTTACAGGGGAAGAGACCCAGTACTTC. It specifies CASSFTGEETQYF. The J gene is TRBJ2-5, the V gene TRBV5-4; TRBD1 aligns across 7 bases. J gave up 3 bases and V 2 bases, and 1 base lay outside the gene matches. Germline assignment: CDR1 SGHNT and CDR2 YYREEE (reference sequence). This CDR3 has 13 residues.

J is TRBJ1-2 and V is TRBV28; TRBD1 is a possible D gene (6 bases). The V end was cut by 5 bases, the J end by 0 bases, with 10 bases between. The CDR3 sequence is 14 residues long. Germline assignment: CDR1 MDHEN and CDR2 SYDVKM. CDR3 coding DNA: TGTGCCAGCAGTGCTCAGGGGACTAACTATGGCTACACCTTC. This codes for CASSAQGTNYGYTF.

V usage is TRBV6-5 and J usage is TRBJ1-2; the match to TRBD1 covers 10 bases. V shed 5 bases, J shed 8 bases, and the junction held 5 bases outside the gene matches. The CDR3 totals 13 residues. Per germline, CDR1 MNHEY and CDR2 SVGAGI. In DNA form, the CDR3 reads TGTGCCAGCAGTGACACGGACAGGGGGGGCTACACCTTC. This codes for CASSDTDRGGYTF.

This clone was counted a single time. V and J are TRBV7-3 and TRBJ1-2; no clear D. V was pared by 4 bases and J by 6 bases, with 12 bases between. CDR1 SGHTA and CDR2 FQGTGA come from the germline V gene. The CDR3 extends over 13 amino acids. CDR3 nucleotides: TGTGCCAGCAGCTCGGATACAGCTAATGGCTACACCTTC. It translates to CASSSDTANGYTF.

The rearrangement links TRBV7-3 to TRBJ2-2; 7 nucleotides agree with TRBD2. Germline values: CDR1 SGHTA, CDR2 FQGTGA. After removal of 4 bases from V and 5 bases from J, the junction contained 10 bases not matched to a gene. This CDR3 is 16 amino acids long. CDR3 sequence (DNA): TGTGCCAGCAGCTCGTCGGGGCGGGGAGGGACCGGGGAGCTGTTTTTT. It yields the protein CASSSSGRGGTGELFF.

This rearrangement joins TRBV6-1 to TRBJ1-2; possibly TRBD1 for D (5 bases). The V gene lost 4 bases and the J gene lost 3 bases, with 12 bases spanning the gap. CDR3 length: 14 residues. Germline-derived CDR1 and CDR2 are MNHNS and SASEGT. In DNA form, the CDR3 reads TGTGCCAGCAGTGCGGCAGGGCCAGACTATGGCTACACCTTC. The encoded protein is CASSAAGPDYGYTF.

This chain joins TRBV15 and TRBJ1-1; D possibly corresponds to TRBD1 (5 bases). V shed 5 bases and J shed 0 bases, with 7 bases lying between them. This CDR3 is 13 amino acids long. Per the germline V gene, CDR1 is LNHNV and CDR2 is YYDKDF (reference sequence). The CDR3 DNA reads as TGTGCCACCAGCGAGACAGTGAACACTGAAGCTTTCTTT. Translating it yields CATSETVNTEAFF.

V is TRBV7-8 and J is TRBJ2-1; D is ambiguous. CDR1 is SGHVS, CDR2 FQNEAQ, per germline. Between the trimmed V and J ends, which lost 1 base and 0 bases, there was a span of 19 bases. This CDR3 has 19 residues. The CDR3 DNA sequence: TGTGCCAGCAGCTTAGAGGTTGTAGGTTGGAGTAGCTCCTACAATGAGCAGTTCTTC. This gives the protein CASSLEVVGWSSSYNEQFF.

The V and J genes are TRBV6-5 and TRBJ1-2; tentatively, D is TRBD1 (6 bases). This CDR3 region has 14 residues. Trimming pared 7 bases from V and 5 bases from J, leaving 17 bases between. Germline CDR1 and CDR2: MNHEY and SVGAGI. The CDR3: CASTPGQGRYGYTF. For the CDR3, the DNA is TGTGCCAGCACCCCAGGCCAGGGGCGGTATGGCTACACCTTC.

The rearrangement joins TRBV15 to TRBJ2-2; D is unresolved. The V end was cut by 0 bases, the J end by 3 bases, with 5 bases between. Germline V gene data show CDR1 as LNHNV and CDR2 as YYDKDF (reference sequence). The CDR3 runs to 14 residues. CDR3 bases: TGTGCCACCAGCAGAGACCGAGACACCGGGGAGCTGTTTTTT. Amino acids: CATSRDRDTGELFF.

V gene TRBV4-3 combines with J gene TRBJ1-4; the match to TRBD1 covers 8 bases. Germline lookup yields CDR1 LGHNA and CDR2 YSLEER. CDR3 size: 18 residues. The V gene end was trimmed by 0 bases and the J gene end by 5 bases; junction bases not matched to a gene: 11. CDR3 loop: CASSQEGGPGQVNEKLFF. DNA of the CDR3: TGCGCCAGCAGCCAAGAAGGGGGACCGGGACAGGTGAATGAAAAACTGTTTTTT.

The chain links TRBV6-1 to TRBJ1-3, with 10 bases that match TRBD1. CDR1 and CDR2 (germline): MNHNS, SASEGT. V lost 2 bases to trimming and J lost 4 bases; unmatched junction nucleotides: 2. CDR3 size: 15 residues. This CDR3 is CASSEMGQGGNTIYF. CDR3 in DNA: TGTGCCAGCAGTGAAATGGGACAGGGGGGAAACACCATATATTTT.

DNA for the CDR3: TGTGCCAGCGTTTGGGGGTATAGCAATCAGCCCCAGCATTTT. Protein: CASVWGYSNQPQHF. This chain uses TRBV6-1 with TRBJ1-5, with D maybe TRBD1 (5 bases). The CDR3 runs to 14 residues. Germline CDR1 reads MNHNS; CDR2 reads SASEGT. V lost 8 bases and J lost 0, with 11 bases in between.

The CDR3 sequence: CASSSLASRGGYEQYF. In DNA form, the CDR3 reads TGTGCCAGTAGTTCCCTAGCCTCGAGAGGAGGTTACGAGCAGTACTTC. This chain uses TRBV19 with TRBJ2-7; D is perhaps TRBD2 (5 bases). Germline V lookup: CDR1 LNHDA, CDR2 SQIVND (reference sequence). The V end lost 5 bases, the J end lost 4 bases, and 21 bases lay between the germline ends. The CDR3 length is 16 residues.

The J gene is TRBJ2-7, the V gene TRBV9; 13 nucleotides match TRBD2. Germline V CDR1 and CDR2: SGDLS, YYNGEE. After removal of 4 bases from V and 0 bases from J, the junction contained 7 bases not matched to a gene. The CDR3 consists of 17 residues. The CDR3 DNA is TGTGCCAGCAGCCCGGGACTAGCGGGGTCAAGCTCCTACGAGCAGTACTTC. Residues: CASSPGLAGSSSYEQYF.